The 27 T cell receptor beta chains in this list originate from one sample, sequenced in a study of blood T cell repertoires in COVID-19. Produced via immunoSEQ multiplex PCR; TCRdb's table is partial and in-frame only. The profile shows about 64,000 clones, roughly 88% of them singletons. The sequenced sample consisted of peripheral blood. The receptors were gathered from a human donor in a cohort sampled during active COVID-19.

The CDR3 region is CASSLDPGGSYEQYF. Here the CDR3 DNA reads TGCGCCAGCAGCTTGGACCCAGGGGGCTCCTACGAGCAGTACTTC. The rearrangement links TRBV5-1 to TRBJ2-7; 7 bases are shared with TRBD1. CDR1 is SGHRS, CDR2 YFSETQ, per germline. Germline trimming cut 0 bases from V and 0 bases from J; bases unmatched to any gene: 3. The CDR3 is made up of 15 amino acids.

This chain links TRBV19 with TRBJ1-1; 8 bases line up with TRBD1. Germline lookup yields CDR1 LNHDA and CDR2 SQIVND (reference sequence). Trimming at V came to 5 bases and at J to 6 bases, leaving 8 bases not matched to a gene. This CDR3 is 14 amino acids long. CDR3 DNA sequence: TGTGCCAGTAGTGCTCCTGACAGGGGCCCTGAAGCTTTCTTT. Translated: CASSAPDRGPEAFF.

The CDR3 spells CASSDIRRRGGAKLFF. CDR3 DNA: TGTGCCAGCAGCGACATCCGACGAAGAGGGGGCGCAAAACTGTTTTTT. J is TRBJ1-4 and V is TRBV28; 7 positions match TRBD1. The V gene's germline CDR1 is MDHEN and CDR2 SYDVKM. This CDR3 has 16 residues. Trimming took 6 bases from V and 10 from J; bases not matched to a gene: 17.

The V gene is TRBV19, the J gene TRBJ1-1; possibly TRBD1 for D (5 bases). The CDR3 is made up of 13 amino acids. In germline, CDR1 is LNHDA, CDR2 SQIVND (reference sequence). The CDR3 sequence is CASERGWNTEAFF. The CDR3, as DNA: TGTGCGTCTGAACGGGGGTGGAACACTGAAGCTTTCTTT.

V usage is TRBV5-5 and J usage is TRBJ1-5, with D uncertain. Trimming removed 4 bases from V and 2 bases from J, with 13 bases in between. The germline gives CDR1 SGHKS, CDR2 YYEKEE (reference sequence). The length of the CDR3 is 15 residues. The CDR3 sequence: CASSPEILGNQPQHF. The CDR3 DNA is TGTGCCAGCAGCCCGGAGATATTGGGCAATCAGCCCCAGCATTTT.

The gene calls are TRBV6-6 and TRBJ2-3; TRBD1 aligns across 11 bases. CDR1 MNHNY and CDR2 SVGAGI come from the germline V gene (reference sequence). With V trimmed by 6 bases and J by 4 bases, 3 bases remained unmatched. The CDR3 contains 14 residues. CDR3 sequence (DNA): TGTGCCAGCAGGAAGGGACAGGGGGCAGATACGCAGTATTTT. Translated: CASRKGQGADTQYF.

Details on this clone: The junction departs from the called germline gene at one end, perhaps through a read error. This chain links TRBV24-1 with TRBJ2-2; tentative D call: TRBD2 (5 bases). The CDR3 totals 11 residues. Germline values: CDR1 KGHDR, CDR2 SFDVKD. The CDR3 loop reads CATSDFRELFF. The CDR3 bases are TGTGCCACCAGTGATTTCCGGGAACTGTTTTTT.

This chain links TRBV11-2 with TRBJ1-2, with D unclear. With 8 bases removed from V and 4 bases from J, the gap between germline ends came to 11 bases. Germline V gene data show CDR1 as SGHAT and CDR2 as FQNNGV. The CDR3 sequence is 12 residues long. The CDR3 coding sequence is TGTGCCAGCGCGTCCCACAGCTATGGCTACACCTTC. Translation: CASASHSYGYTF. The full variable domain, its missing parts supplied by reference TRBV11-2 and TRBJ1-2, is EAGVAQSPRYKIIEKRQSVAFWCNPISGHATLYWYQQILGQGPKLLIQFQNNGVVDDSQLPKDRFSAERLKGVDSTLKIQPAKLEDSAVYLCASASHSYGYTFGSGTRLTVV.

The rearrangement uses TRBV5-1 and TRBJ1-3; TRBD1 might be the D (5 bases). Germline lookup yields CDR1 SGHRS and CDR2 YFSETQ. The V end lost 3 bases, the J end lost 1 base, and 5 bases lay between the germline ends. The CDR3 is 13 residues long. The CDR3 nucleotides are TGCGCCAGCAGCTGGACATCTGGAAACACCATATATTTT. Its translation: CASSWTSGNTIYF.

DNA of the CDR3: TGTGCCAGCAGTCTATCCCTGACTGGCGATACGCAGTATTTT. This gives the protein CASSLSLTGDTQYF. The chain uses TRBV9 and TRBJ2-3; no reliable D call. From germline, CDR1 is SGDLS and CDR2 YYNGEE. The V and J ends lost 5 bases and 6 bases respectively, with 16 bases between them. The CDR3 contains 14 residues.

DNA of the CDR3: TGCGCCAGCAGTCCGGGACTATACTACGAGCAGTACTTC. Residues: CASSPGLYYEQYF. The V and J genes are TRBV4-1 and TRBJ2-7; TRBD2 agrees at 7 bases. The CDR3 extends over 13 amino acids. Trimming removed 6 bases from V and 3 bases from J; junction bases left unmatched: 5. Germline CDR1 and CDR2: MGHRA and YSYEKL.

The chain carries TRBV5-1 and TRBJ2-5; 9 bases are shared with TRBD1. The V gene end was trimmed by 4 bases and the J gene end by 5 bases; junction bases not matched to a gene: 6. The germline CDR1 and CDR2 sequences are SGHRS and YFSETQ. CDR3 size: 14 residues. The DNA for the CDR3 is TGCGCCAGCAGCCTGGACAGGGGCGGGGAGACCCAGTACTTC. It yields the protein CASSLDRGGETQYF.

This chain joins TRBV28 and TRBJ2-3; TRBD2 matches 7 bases. Losses at the gene ends were 7 bases for V and 1 base for J; bases not matched to a gene: 5. Germline lookup yields CDR1 MDHEN and CDR2 SYDVKM. This CDR3 has 14 amino acids. CDR3 loop: CASKELAGTDTQYF. The CDR3 DNA reads as TGTGCCAGCAAGGAGCTAGCGGGCACAGATACGCAGTATTTT.

The chain has TRBV28 and TRBJ2-4, with D possibly being TRBD1 (5 bases). The CDR3 totals 14 residues. The germline CDR1 and CDR2 sequences are MDHEN and SYDVKM. Trimming removed 4 bases at V and 6 bases at J, with 13 bases between. CDR3 sequence (DNA): TGTGCCAGCAGTTCTGGTCAGGGAAGAAACATTCAGTACTTC. It translates to CASSSGQGRNIQYF.

This clone was seen a single time. The V call is TRBV5-5, the J call TRBJ1-2; 8 nucleotides agree with TRBD1. The CDR3 has 15 amino acids. V lost 0 bases, J lost 5 bases, and 6 bases stayed unmatched. Germline V lookup: CDR1 SGHKS, CDR2 YYEKEE (reference sequence). In DNA, the CDR3 is TGTGCCAGCAGCTTGGCCCCAGGGGGCAATTATGGCTACACCTTC. This encodes CASSLAPGGNYGYTF.

The table lists this clone with a few counts. V and J are TRBV5-1 and TRBJ2-2, with a possible D match to TRBD2 (6 bases). The CDR3 is made up of 15 amino acids. Germline lookup yields CDR1 SGHRS and CDR2 YFSETQ. Trimming pared 2 bases from V and 5 bases from J, leaving 13 bases between. The CDR3 nucleotides read TGCGCCAGCAGCTTTCGCGAAGGAGGGACCGGGGAGCTGTTTTTT. Its translation: CASSFREGGTGELFF.

V usage is TRBV3-1 (or the pseudogene TRBV3-2) and J usage is TRBJ2-3; 14 bases are shared with TRBD2. V trimming: 6 bases; J trimming: 3 bases; junction bases outside the gene matches: 20. The CDR3 sequence is 21 residues long. CDR1 and CDR2 from the germline V gene are LGHDT and YNNKEL (reference sequence). CDR3 region: CASRREAIGTSGSHGTDTQYF. CDR3 DNA: TGTGCCAGCAGGCGAGAGGCAATAGGGACTAGCGGGAGTCACGGGACAGATACGCAGTATTTT.

The chain has TRBV7-2 and TRBJ2-3; maybe TRBD2 (6 bases). V shed 5 bases and J shed 8 bases, with 17 bases lying between them. The CDR3 runs 14 residues. Germline V CDR1 and CDR2: SGHTA, FQGNSA. The CDR3 coding sequence is TGTGCCAGCAGCCTCGGGGGAACCAAGGTTACGCAGTATTTT. It codes for CASSLGGTKVTQYF.

This clone was detected a few times. J is TRBJ1-1 and V is TRBV28, with D perhaps matching TRBD1 (6 bases). The V end was cut by 2 bases, the J end by 6 bases, with 10 bases between. This CDR3 is 13 amino acids long. Germline V gene data show CDR1 as MDHEN and CDR2 as SYDVKM. CDR3 nucleotides: TGTGCCAGCAGTTTAGTAGGGGGAGCTGAAGCTTTCTTT. Translated: CASSLVGGAEAFF.

The chain uses TRBV6-5 and TRBJ2-1; no definite D call. CDR3 length equals 15 residues. V lost 8 bases, J lost 0 bases, and 14 bases lay in between. Germline lookup yields CDR1 MNHEY and CDR2 SVGAGI. CDR3 coding DNA: TGTGCCAGCTCCCCTGGGTGGAGCTCCTACAATGAGCAGTTCTTC. Translating gives CASSPGWSSYNEQFF.

The rearrangement joins TRBV28 to TRBJ1-2; maybe TRBD1 (6 bases). The CDR3 contains 12 residues. Germline values: CDR1 MDHEN, CDR2 SYDVKM. Trimming removed 5 bases from V and 5 bases from J, with 9 bases in between. The CDR3 protein is CASSTGFYGYTF. Here the CDR3 DNA reads TGTGCCAGCAGTACAGGGTTTTATGGCTACACCTTC.

CDR3 sequence: CASSFRRGPNQPQHF. DNA of the CDR3: TGTGCCAGCAGTTTCCGCAGGGGGCCCAATCAGCCCCAGCATTTT. V usage is TRBV28 and J usage is TRBJ1-5; 8 positions match TRBD1. CDR1 and CDR2 (germline): MDHEN, SYDVKM. Trimming cost V 3 bases and J 3 bases; bases outside gene matches: 4. This CDR3 is 15 amino acids long.

This chain uses TRBV6-4 with TRBJ2-2; TRBD2 aligns across 10 bases. Trimming at V came to 6 bases and at J to 6 bases, leaving 7 bases not matched to a gene. From germline, CDR1 is MRHNA and CDR2 SNTAGT. The CDR3 loop spans 15 amino acids. The DNA for the CDR3 is TGTGCCAGCAGCGCAACTAGCGGGACAGCCGGGGAGCTGTTTTTT. Its protein product is CASSATSGTAGELFF.

The V and J genes are TRBV5-1 and TRBJ2-3; 9 bases fit TRBD2. With V trimmed by 4 bases and J by 5 bases, 5 bases remained unmatched. Germline-derived CDR1 and CDR2 are SGHRS and YFSETQ. This CDR3 contains 14 residues. This chain's CDR3 is CASSGLAGIDTQYF. CDR3 nucleotide sequence: TGCGCCAGCAGCGGGCTAGCGGGAATAGATACGCAGTATTTT.

This chain connects TRBV6-5 to TRBJ2-7; 11 bases are shared with TRBD2. This CDR3 contains 15 residues. Germline CDR1 is MNHEY and CDR2 is SVGAGI. The junction had 6 bases not matched to a gene; V was cut back by 5 bases and J by 3 bases. The CDR3 here is CASSLTSGGRYEQYF. Written as DNA, the CDR3 is TGTGCCAGCAGTCTAACTAGCGGGGGACGCTACGAGCAGTACTTC.

The chain carries TRBV28 and TRBJ2-1, with D possibly matching TRBD2 (5 bases). In germline, CDR1 is MDHEN, CDR2 SYDVKM. The CDR3 runs 18 residues. V lost 6 bases and J lost 1, with 22 bases in between. The CDR3: CASRDPTGLASSYNEQFF. Here the CDR3 DNA reads TGTGCCAGCAGAGACCCTACCGGGCTAGCTTCTTCCTACAATGAGCAGTTCTTC.

This clone was picked up one time. This sequence joins TRBV5-6 and TRBJ2-3; D is possibly TRBD2 (7 bases). Germline assignment: CDR1 SGHDT and CDR2 YYEEEE. Trimming shortened V by 3 bases and J by 2 bases, and 16 bases separated the two germline ends. This CDR3 contains 16 residues. DNA of the CDR3: TGTGCCAGCAGCTCCCTAGGGGGGGATCCCACAGATACGCAGTATTTT. Amino acid sequence: CASSSLGGDPTDTQYF.